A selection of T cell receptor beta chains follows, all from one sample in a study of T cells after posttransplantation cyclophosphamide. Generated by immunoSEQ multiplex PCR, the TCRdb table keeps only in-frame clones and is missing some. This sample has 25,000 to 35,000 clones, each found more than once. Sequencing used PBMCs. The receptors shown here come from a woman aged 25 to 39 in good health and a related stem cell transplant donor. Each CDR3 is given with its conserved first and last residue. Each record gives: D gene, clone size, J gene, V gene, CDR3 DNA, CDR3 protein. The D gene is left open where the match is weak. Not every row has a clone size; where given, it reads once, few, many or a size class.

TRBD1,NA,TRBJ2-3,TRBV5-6,TGTGCCAGCAGCTTCTGGGACAGACTGACAGATACGCAGTATTTT,CASSFWDRLTDTQYF
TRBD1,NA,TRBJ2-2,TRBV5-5,TGTGCCAGCAGCAGGACAGGGGAGAACACCGGGGAGCTGTTTTTT,CASSRTGENTGELFF
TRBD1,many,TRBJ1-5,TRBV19,TGTGCCAGTAGTAGGCGGGACAGGGGAAGTAGCAATCAGCCCCAGCATTTT,CASSRRDRGSSNQPQHF
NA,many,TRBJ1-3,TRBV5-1,TGCGCCAGCAGCTCGGCAGGGGCCGCTGGAAACACCATATATTTT,CASSSAGAAGNTIYF
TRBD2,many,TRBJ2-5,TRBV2,TGTGCCAGCAGTGAACTAGCGGGGGGGCAAGAGACCCAGTACTTC,CASSELAGGQETQYF
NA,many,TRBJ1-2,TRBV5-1,TGCGCCAGCAGGACCGAGGGCCACAGCTATGGCTACACCTTC,CASRTEGHSYGYTF
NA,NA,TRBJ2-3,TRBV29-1,TGCAGCGTTGGCCGTCGGGGATATACGCAGTATTTT,CSVGRRGYTQYF
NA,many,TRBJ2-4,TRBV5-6,TGTGCCAGCAGCCCCCAAACAGGGGCCAAAAACATTCAGTACTTC,CASSPQTGAKNIQYF
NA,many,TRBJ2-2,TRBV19,TGTGCCAGTAGTCAGACAGGAACTAGCGGGGAGCTGTTTTTT,CASSQTGTSGELFF
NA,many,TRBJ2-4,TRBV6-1,TGTGCCAGCAGTGAAGTGGAGGGGACAGACGTTAAGGCCAAAAACATTCAGTACTTC,CASSEVEGTDVKAKNIQYF
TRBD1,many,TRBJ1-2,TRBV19,TGTGCCAGTAGTATAGTGACAGGGGATGGCTACACCTTC,CASSIVTGDGYTF
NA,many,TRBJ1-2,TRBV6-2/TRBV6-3,TGTGCCAGCAGTCCCGGGACACAGTATGGCTACACCTTC,CASSPGTQYGYTF
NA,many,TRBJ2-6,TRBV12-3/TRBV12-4,TGTGCCAGCAGTTCGGACACGTTCGGCTCTGGGGCCAACGTCCTGACTTTC,CASSSDTFGSGANVLTF
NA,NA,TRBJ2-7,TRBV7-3,TGTGCCAGCAGCCTCCAACAGGGAGACGAGCAGTACTTC,CASSLQQGDEQYF
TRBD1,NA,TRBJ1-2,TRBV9,TGTGCCAGCAGCCCACGACAGGGTACGAGAGGCTACACCTTC,CASSPRQGTRGYTF
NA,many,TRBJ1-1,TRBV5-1,TGCGCCAGCAGCCTAACAGGGTACGAAGCTTTCTTT,CASSLTGYEAFF
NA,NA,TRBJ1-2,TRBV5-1,TGCGCCAGCAGCTGGGGCAAATATGGCTACACCTTC,CASSWGKYGYTF
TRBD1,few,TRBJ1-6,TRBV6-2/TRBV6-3,TGTGCCAGCAGTCTCGGGGACAGGGGGCGAAGTAATAATTCACCCCTCCACTTT,CASSLGDRGRSNNSPLHF
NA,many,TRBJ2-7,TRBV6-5,TGTGCCAGCAGTTACTCGAAAGGGTCTGGGTCCGAGCAGTACTTC,CASSYSKGSGSEQYF
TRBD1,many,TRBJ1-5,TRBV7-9,TGTGCCAGCAGTCACACCCGGGACAGGGCTAGCAATCAGCCCCAGCATTTT,CASSHTRDRASNQPQHF
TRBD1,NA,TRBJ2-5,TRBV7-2,TGTGCCAGCAGCACCAACAGGGGTTTCGAAGAGACCCAGTACTTC,CASSTNRGFEETQYF
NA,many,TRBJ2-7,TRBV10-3,TGTGCCATCGGCGGGGTCTCCTACGAGCAGTACTTC,CAIGGVSYEQYF
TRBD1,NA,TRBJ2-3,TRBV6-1,TGTGCCAGCAGTGAGACAGGGGCCACAGATACGCAGTATTTT,CASSETGATDTQYF
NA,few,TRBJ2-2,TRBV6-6,TGTGCCAGCAGTTACTCGCCACAGGGTACCGGGGAGCTGTTTTTT,CASSYSPQGTGELFF
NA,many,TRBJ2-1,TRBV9,TGTGCCAGCAGCAGAGGGGCCAGCTCCTACAATGAGCAGTTCTTC,CASSRGASSYNEQFF
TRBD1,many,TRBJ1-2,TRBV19,TGTGCCAGTAGTGTTACAGGGGGCTCCTATGGCTACACCTTC,CASSVTGGSYGYTF
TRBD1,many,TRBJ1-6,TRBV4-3,TGCGCCAGCAGCCAAGAGGGGGGGACGGGCAGGGGGCTAGGTTCACCCCTCCACTTT,CASSQEGGTGRGLGSPLHF
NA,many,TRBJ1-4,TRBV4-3,TGCGCCAGCAGCGGGGGCAGTTATGAAAAACTGTTTTTT,CASSGGSYEKLFF
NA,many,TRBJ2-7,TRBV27,TGTGCCAGCAGTTTAGATCGGGTGGAGACCTACGAGCAGTACTTC,CASSLDRVETYEQYF
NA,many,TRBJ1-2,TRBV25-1,TGTGCCAGCAGTGAATGGGGGCTTGGCTATGGCTACACCTTC,CASSEWGLGYGYTF
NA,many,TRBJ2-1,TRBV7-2,TGTGCCAGCAGCTTACGGCAGGGTGGTCATGAGCAGTTCTTC,CASSLRQGGHEQFF
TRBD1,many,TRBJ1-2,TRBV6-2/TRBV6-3,TGTGCCAGCAGTGACACCCAGTGGACAGGGGGGAACTATGGCTACACCTTC,CASSDTQWTGGNYGYTF
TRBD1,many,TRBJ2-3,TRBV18,TGTGCCAGCTCACCTAAAGGACAGGATAGCACAGATACGCAGTATTTT,CASSPKGQDSTDTQYF
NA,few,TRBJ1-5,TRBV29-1,TGCAGTGCAAACGGGTGTATTTCGGGCAATCAGCCCCAGCATTTT,CSANGCISGNQPQHF
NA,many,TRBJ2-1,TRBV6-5,TGTGCCAGCAGTTACGGGGGGGGCAGGGATGAGCAGTTCTTC,CASSYGGGRDEQFF